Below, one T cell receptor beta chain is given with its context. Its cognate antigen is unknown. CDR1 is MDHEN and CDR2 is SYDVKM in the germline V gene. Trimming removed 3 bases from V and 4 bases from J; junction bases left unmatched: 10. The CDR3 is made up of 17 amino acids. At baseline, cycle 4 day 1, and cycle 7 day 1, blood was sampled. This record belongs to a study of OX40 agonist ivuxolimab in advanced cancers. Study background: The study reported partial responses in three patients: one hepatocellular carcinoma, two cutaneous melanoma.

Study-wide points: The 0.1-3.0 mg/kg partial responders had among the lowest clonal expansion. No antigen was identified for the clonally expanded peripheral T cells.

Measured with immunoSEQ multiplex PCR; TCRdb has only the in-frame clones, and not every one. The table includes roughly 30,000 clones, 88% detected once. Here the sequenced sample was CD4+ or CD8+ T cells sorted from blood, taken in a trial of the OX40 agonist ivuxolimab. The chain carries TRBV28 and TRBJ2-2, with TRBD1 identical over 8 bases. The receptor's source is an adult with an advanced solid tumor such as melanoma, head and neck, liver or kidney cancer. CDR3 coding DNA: TGTGCCAGCAGTTTGGTTCCAGGGACAGGAGGCACCGGGGAGCTGTTTTTT. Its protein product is CASSLVPGTGGTGELFF.